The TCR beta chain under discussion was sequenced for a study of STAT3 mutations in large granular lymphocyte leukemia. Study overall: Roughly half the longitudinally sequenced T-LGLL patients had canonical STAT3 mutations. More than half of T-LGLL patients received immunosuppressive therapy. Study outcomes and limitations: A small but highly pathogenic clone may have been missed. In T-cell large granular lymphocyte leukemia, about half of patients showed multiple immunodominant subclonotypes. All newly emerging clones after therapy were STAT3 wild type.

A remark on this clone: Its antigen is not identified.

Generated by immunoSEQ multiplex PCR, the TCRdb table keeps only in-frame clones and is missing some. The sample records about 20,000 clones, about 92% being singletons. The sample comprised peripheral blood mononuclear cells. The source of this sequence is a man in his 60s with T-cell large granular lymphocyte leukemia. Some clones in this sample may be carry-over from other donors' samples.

The CDR3 DNA reads as TGCGCCAGCAGCTTGACGGGACAGGGAGGAGGCTACACCTTC. Its translation: CASSLTGQGGGYTF. The rearrangement links TRBV5-1 to TRBJ1-2, with 9 positions matching TRBD1. Germline V gives CDR1 SGHRS, CDR2 YFSETQ. The CDR3 has 14 amino acids. The V gene end was trimmed by 1 base and the J gene end by 8 bases; junction bases not matched to a gene: 6.